One and the same sample provided the 9 T cell receptor beta chains below, sequenced in a study of cytomegalovirus exposure and HLA in healthy donors. Vbeta (60) and Jbeta (13) primers were used in the PCR. Profiled with immunoSEQ multiplex PCR; TCRdb holds only in-frame clones, not every one. In the table there are some 200,000 clones, 9.5% of which are singletons. Sequencing used PBMCs. All receptors come from a woman aged 30 to 39 in good health and CMV-seropositive.

The chain carries TRBV9 and TRBJ2-3, with 7 bases that match TRBD2. V gave up 1 base and J gave up 0 bases; unmatched junction bases: 2. Germline CDR1 and CDR2: SGDLS and YYNGEE. The CDR3 is made up of 15 amino acids. The CDR3 reads CASSVLADSTDTQYF. The CDR3 bases are TGTGCCAGCAGCGTACTAGCGGATAGCACAGATACGCAGTATTTT. The full variable domain, with the rest looked up from reference TRBV9 and TRBJ2-3, is DSGVTQTPKHLITATGQRVTLRCSPRSGDLSVYWYQQSLDQGLQFLIQYYNGEERAKGNILERFSAQQFPDLHSELNLSSLELGDSALYFCASSVLADSTDTQYFGPGTRLTVL.

J is TRBJ2-3 and V is TRBV5-5; 8 bases agree with TRBD2. CDR3 length equals 16 residues. V gave up 0 bases and J gave up 6 bases; unmatched junction bases: 9. Germline CDR1 SGHKS, CDR2 YYEKEE (reference sequence). CDR3 sequence: CASSLAPTSVRDTQYF. DNA of the CDR3: TGTGCCAGCAGCTTGGCCCCGACTAGCGTGAGGGATACGCAGTATTTT.

V is TRBV23-1 and J is TRBJ2-7, with 8 bases fitting TRBD2. TRBV23-1 is an open reading frame, and its role is uncertain. The CDR3 spans 16 residues. With V trimmed by 7 bases and J by 0 bases, 11 bases remained unmatched. In DNA, the CDR3 is TGCGCCAGCACGGTAAGACGCGGGAGGAGCTCCTACGAGCAGTACTTC. The encoded protein is CASTVRRGRSSYEQYF.

The chain uses TRBV11-2 and TRBJ1-2; a weak D match, TRBD1 (6 bases). Germline assignment: CDR1 SGHAT and CDR2 FQNNGV. Trimming pared 2 bases from V and 8 bases from J, leaving 15 bases between. The length of the CDR3 is 14 residues. CDR3 sequence (DNA): TGTGCCAGCAGCTTACAGGGGAATTCAAAAGGCTACACCTTC. Translated, it gives CASSLQGNSKGYTF.

The V and J genes are TRBV9 and TRBJ2-3, with 7 bases identical to TRBD1. Germline assignment: CDR1 SGDLS and CDR2 YYNGEE. J gave up 4 bases and V 6 bases, and 8 bases lay outside the gene matches. This CDR3 is 14 amino acids long. In DNA form, the CDR3 reads TGTGCCAGCATCCCCGGACAGGTGGCAGATACGCAGTATTTT. Translating it yields CASIPGQVADTQYF.

This clone was counted only a few times. The chain carries TRBV29-1 and TRBJ2-7, with TRBD1 matching over 7 bases. Unmatched junction bases numbered 8, after V lost 7 bases and J lost 5 bases. CDR3 length: 12 residues. Germline V gene data show CDR1 as SQVTM and CDR2 as ANQGSEA. CDR3 protein: CSACRGTDEQYF. The CDR3, as DNA: TGCAGCGCCTGCCGTGGGACAGACGAGCAGTACTTC.

This clone was seen only a few times. This chain connects TRBV7-8 to TRBJ1-2; TRBD1 matches at 8 bases. Germline CDR1 reads SGHVS; CDR2 reads FQNEAQ. The length of the CDR3 is 14 residues. Trimming cost V 5 bases and J 4 bases; bases outside gene matches: 6. The CDR3 loop reads CASSLGTGPYGYTF. The CDR3 bases are TGTGCCAGCAGCCTAGGGACAGGCCCCTATGGCTACACCTTC.

The gene calls are TRBV5-1 and TRBJ2-1, with a possible D match to TRBD1 (6 bases). From germline, CDR1 is SGHRS and CDR2 YFSETQ. The V and J ends lost 4 bases and 3 bases respectively, with 17 bases between them. The CDR3 length is 16 residues. The CDR3 DNA sequence: TGCGCCAGCAGCAGAACAGGGAATAGGATCTACAATGAGCAGTTCTTC. As protein: CASSRTGNRIYNEQFF.

The rearrangement links TRBV1 to TRBJ2-7; the table's D call, TRBD2, has no DNA check behind it. TRBV1 corresponds to a pseudogene. This CDR3 comprises 14 residues. The CDR3 DNA reads as TGCACCAGCAGACCGACTAGCGGGAGCTACGAGCAGTACTTC. This sequence encodes CTSRPTSGSYEQYF.